These T cell receptor beta chains were read from a single sample in a study of blood T cells in healthy people across ages. Each CDR3 protein gets one entry after TCRdb re-called the 5' RACE reads with MiXCR. The sample consists of 1 million or so distinct CDR3 sequences, 20% to 25% of them appearing once. This same sample was also part of a study on T cells of mothers and their children.

Sequencing was carried out using blood. These receptors all come from a girl aged 2 to 10 in good health. CDR3s include the opening cysteine and the closing phenylalanine or tryptophan. Fields, in order: D gene, J gene, clone size, V gene, CDR3 DNA, CDR3 protein. A D gene is named only where the DNA matches it firmly. Only some rows state a clone size, as once, few, many or a class for expanded clones.

TRBD2	TRBJ2-2	few	TRBV6-1	TGTGCCAGCGTGGGGGGGACCGGGGAGCTGTTTTTT	CASVGGTGELFF
TRBD2	TRBJ2-1	NA	TRBV20-1	TGCAGCTTCAAGTCAACTAGCGTGGAATACAATGAGCAGTTCTTC	CSFKSTSVEYNEQFF
NA	TRBJ2-7	few	TRBV7-6	TGTGCCAGCAGCTTAGAACGCGTGTCCCTGTACGAGCAGTACTTC	CASSLERVSLYEQYF
NA	TRBJ1-2	few	TRBV7-6	TGTGCCAGCAGCTTAGGGATTGGGGGCTACACCTTC	CASSLGIGGYTF
NA	TRBJ1-6	NA	TRBV7-9	TGTGCCACCCAGACCGGTTATAATTCACCCCTCCACTTT	CATQTGYNSPLHF
NA	TRBJ2-7	many	TRBV15	TGTGCCACGGGGGACGGTCGGGGGTCCTACGAGCAGTACTTC	CATGDGRGSYEQYF
TRBD1	TRBJ2-3	NA	TRBV5-1	TGCGCCAGCAGCGGGAGACAGGGTAGGACAGATACGCAGTATTTT	CASSGRQGRTDTQYF
TRBD1	TRBJ2-1	NA	TRBV7-9	TGTGCCAGTTTGGACAGGTACAATGAGCAGTTCTTC	CASLDRYNEQFF
NA	TRBJ1-4	NA	TRBV10-3	TGTGCCACAACCCAGGGTTCGGGTGAAAAACTGTTTTTT	CATTQGSGEKLFF
NA	TRBJ1-2	few	TRBV5-5	TGTGCCAGCAGCTTTTTTGGAGGCAGGTTCGGTTACACCTTC	CASSFFGGRFGYTF
TRBD1	TRBJ2-1	NA	TRBV29-1	TGCAGCGGAGGGACAGACCGACGCTACTCCTACAATGAGCAGTTCTTC	CSGGTDRRYSYNEQFF
NA	TRBJ1-1	NA	TRBV5-1	TGCGCCGCCAGTCTGGGATTGGGGACTGAAGCTTTCTTT	CAASLGLGTEAFF
NA	TRBJ1-1	NA	TRBV12-3/TRBV12-4	TGTGCCAGCAGTTTTGAAACGAACACTGAAGCTTTCTTT	CASSFETNTEAFF
TRBD2	TRBJ2-3	once	TRBV29-1	TGCAGCGGAAAAGCCGGACTAGCGGGATCGGATACGCAGTATTTT	CSGKAGLAGSDTQYF
NA	TRBJ2-3	NA	TRBV10-3	TGTGCCATCAGGGACGGGCGCACAGATACGCAGTATTTT	CAIRDGRTDTQYF
NA	TRBJ2-7	NA	TRBV5-6	TGTGCCAGCAGCTTACAACCCACAGGGGAGGTCGAGCAGTACTTC	CASSLQPTGEVEQYF